This TCR beta chain was retrieved from a study of shared clonotypes between healthy human individuals. Turning to the study itself: A few men and a couple of women, aged 18 to 49, were donors.

Data came from immunoSEQ multiplex PCR; TCRdb stores just in-frame clones and leaves some out. The table shows 2 million to 3 million clones, with more than 85% occurring only once. Comments on this clone: The sample has other DNA sequences that encode this CDR3 too.

Germline CDR1 and CDR2: DFQATT and SNEGSKA (reference sequence). The CDR3 has 9 residues. V was cut by 6 bases and J by 8 bases, with 7 bases left in between. Input material: naive CD4+ T cells from PBMCs. Sample subset: CD45RA+ positively selected. The clonotype originates from a man younger than 35 in good health. Some clones in this sample may be carry-over from other donors' samples. This rearrangement joins TRBV20-1 to TRBJ1-2, with D uncertain. The CDR3 coding sequence is TGCAGTGCAGGTCGGGGCTACACCTTC. This codes for CSAGRGYTF.